A single sample is the source of the 11 T cell receptor beta chains below, sequenced in a study of radiation and T cells in renal cell carcinoma (TCRdb year 2020). This specimen's time point label, per the study, means: tumor resected at nephrectomy. The meaning of the sample's treatment or condition label: 15 Gy SBRT to primary tumor, nephrectomy 4 weeks later. Receptor amplification or capture employed the immunoSEQ multiplex PCR assay. In TCRdb, the immuneACCESS table is reduced to in-frame sequences with V and J assigned. These tables do not hold every clone; where another copy was compared, an unresolved V gene accounts for under half, and the others remain unexplained. The sample records about 20,000 clones, just over 60% of which are singletons. The ten largest make up around 12% of the sample. Sequences were derived from tumor tissue, sampled from a patient whose treatment included radiotherapy and nephrectomy. The receptors were gathered from an older woman with renal cell carcinoma.

V is TRBV7-3 and J is TRBJ1-2; 8 positions match TRBD1. Germline V gives CDR1 SGHTA, CDR2 FQGTGA. After removal of 3 bases from V and 6 bases from J, the junction contained 6 bases not matched to a gene. CDR3 size: 14 residues. The CDR3 DNA is TGTGCCAGCAGCTTTACAGGGGGAAAAGATGGCTACACCTTC. Its translation: CASSFTGGKDGYTF.

The CDR3 coding sequence is TGCGCCAGCAGCCCAGGAGGTAGTAACACTGAAGCTTTCTTT. As protein: CASSPGGSNTEAFF. The J gene is TRBJ1-1, the V gene TRBV5-1; D is ambiguous. V lost 4 bases to trimming and J lost 2 bases, with 12 bases between them. CDR1 and CDR2 (germline): SGHRS, YFSETQ. This CDR3 is built from 14 residues.

The chain couples TRBV4-3 to TRBJ1-1; 10 bases line up with TRBD1. V lost 2 bases to trimming and J lost 5 bases; unmatched junction nucleotides: 11. The germline V gene has CDR1 LGHNA and CDR2 YSLEER. CDR3 length equals 17 residues. The CDR3 region is CASSQNGPGQGYTEAFF. The CDR3 bases are TGCGCCAGCAGCCAAAACGGGCCGGGACAGGGGTATACTGAAGCTTTCTTT.

V and J are TRBV7-4 and TRBJ1-5, with D maybe TRBD1 (6 bases). The CDR3 length is 14 residues. CDR1 SGHVT and CDR2 SQSDAQ come from the germline V gene. Trimming left V 6 bases short and J 4 bases short, with 13 bases between. This CDR3 is CASSSPRGNQPQHF. CDR3 bases: TGTGCCAGCAGTTCACCAAGGGGGAATCAGCCCCAGCATTTT.

This chain joins TRBV5-1 and TRBJ2-2; no reliable D call. Per the germline V gene, CDR1 is SGHRS and CDR2 is YFSETQ. Between the trimmed V and J ends, which lost 0 bases and 5 bases, there was a span of 5 bases. This CDR3 has 13 residues. The CDR3 DNA follows: TGCGCCAGCAGCTTGGCCGGGACCGGGGAGCTGTTTTTT. Amino acids: CASSLAGTGELFF.

This clone was detected only once. V is TRBV19 and J is TRBJ1-4; D is uncertain. CDR3 size: 15 residues. Looked up from germline, CDR1 is LNHDA and CDR2 is SQIVND (reference sequence). V was trimmed by 5 bases and J by 5 bases, leaving 15 bases between them. The CDR3 here is CASSGIGQTNEKLFF. DNA of the CDR3: TGTGCCAGTAGTGGGATAGGGCAGACCAATGAAAAACTGTTTTTT.

J is TRBJ2-3 and V is TRBV5-1, with 15 nucleotides matching TRBD2. Trimming removed 0 bases from V and 7 bases from J; junction bases left unmatched: 6. Germline V gives CDR1 SGHRS, CDR2 YFSETQ. The CDR3 extends over 17 amino acids. The CDR3 loop reads CASSLEGTSGGSHTQYF. The CDR3 DNA reads as TGCGCCAGCAGCTTGGAGGGGACTAGCGGGGGGTCCCATACGCAGTATTTT.

This clone was detected a few times. This rearrangement joins TRBV10-3 to TRBJ1-3, with D maybe TRBD1 (6 bases). CDR3 size: 14 residues. The V gene lost 4 bases and the J gene lost 0 bases, with 7 bases spanning the gap. Germline CDR1 ENHRY, CDR2 SYGVKD. CDR3 protein: CAISAGVSGNTIYF. The CDR3 DNA follows: TGTGCCATCAGTGCAGGGGTCTCTGGAAACACCATATATTTT.

The chain is built from TRBV18 and TRBJ1-1; D is unresolved. The V gene's germline CDR1 is KGHSH and CDR2 LQKENI. Trimming took off 6 bases at V and 1 base at J, with 21 bases between the two ends. This CDR3 contains 17 residues. The CDR3: CASSPLSSRGGNTEAFF. The CDR3 bases are TGTGCCAGCTCCCCCCTATCGTCCCGGGGTGGGAACACTGAAGCTTTCTTT. Drawing the rest from reference TRBV18 and TRBJ1-1, the complete variable domain is NAGVMQNPRHLVRRRGQEARLRCSPMKGHSHVYWYRQLPEEGLKFMVYLQKENIIDESGMPKERFSAEFPKEGPSILRIQQVVRGDSAAYFCASSPLSSRGGNTEAFFGQGTRLTVV.

The V and J genes are TRBV2 and TRBJ1-2; no clear D gene. Germline-derived CDR1 and CDR2 are SNHLY and FYNNEI. CDR3 length: 15 residues. V lost 5 bases and J lost 7, with 20 bases in between. The CDR3: CASSLYGNSRFGYTF. The CDR3 region has the DNA TGTGCCAGCAGTCTGTACGGGAATTCGCGATTTGGCTACACCTTC.

V gene TRBV19 combines with J gene TRBJ1-5; weak D call: TRBD1 (5 bases). V was pared by 5 bases and J by 0 bases, with 11 bases between. In germline, CDR1 is LNHDA, CDR2 SQIVND (reference sequence). CDR3 length equals 15 residues. CDR3 in DNA: TGTGCCAGTAGTCTCGGGGGTGCTAGCAATCAGCCCCAGCATTTT. Amino acid sequence: CASSLGGASNQPQHF.